The 11 T cell receptor beta chains below come from one sample, sequenced in a study of T cells in Graves' hyperthyroidism and ophthalmopathy. Researchers amplified the TCR beta CDR3 regions from RNA transcripts. The TCR CDR3 first-round RT-PCR relied on the HTBI primer set. MiXCR was run by TCRdb on the multiplex PCR reads, yielding one entry per CDR3 protein. This repertoire shows about 600,000 distinct CDR3 sequences, roughly a sixth found once; its top ten account for roughly 3.5%. Sequencing input: blood. The source of these receptors is a woman in her forties with Graves' ophthalmopathy.

In this sample, this clonotype turned up many times. The chain recombines TRBV20-1 with TRBJ2-7, with D possibly matching TRBD2 (5 bases). In germline, CDR1 is DFQATT, CDR2 SNEGSKA (reference sequence). This CDR3 comprises 14 residues. V dropped 3 bases and J dropped 2 bases, with 14 bases sitting between them. CDR3 amino acids: CSASGNSFPYEQYF. The DNA for the CDR3 is TGCAGTGCTAGCGGGAACTCCTTTCCCTACGAGCAGTACTTC.

This clonotype was counted ten times or more. The rearrangement links TRBV3-1 to TRBJ2-2; a weak D match, TRBD1 (5 bases). The ends were cut back, 8 bases at V and 5 bases at J, with 9 bases in the middle. In germline, CDR1 is LGHDT, CDR2 YNNKEL (reference sequence). The CDR3 is 12 residues long. The CDR3 nucleotides are TGTGCCAGCGACAAGGGGACCGGGGAGCTGTTTTTT. It encodes CASDKGTGELFF.

Of note for this clonotype: Relative to the germline gene, one junction end is altered; a read error may explain this. The chain links TRBV4-1 to TRBJ1-4; 7 bases are shared with TRBD1. The CDR3 sequence is 15 residues long. Looked up from germline, CDR1 is MGHRA and CDR2 is YSYEKL. The CDR3 sequence is CASSQGGTENGKLFF. CDR3 coding DNA: TGCGCCAGCAGCCAAGGCGGGACAGAGAATGGAAAACTGTTTTTT.

The table lists this clonotype with a few counts. The CDR3: CASSQGLSPLHF. The CDR3 DNA reads TGTGCCAGCAGCCAAGGTTTATCACCCCTCCACTTT. The V and J genes are TRBV7-9 and TRBJ1-6, with D unresolved. CDR3 size: 12 residues. CDR1 SEHNR and CDR2 FQNEAQ come from the germline V gene (reference sequence). V gave up 5 bases and J gave up 10 bases, with 9 bases separating them.

A few counts support this clonotype. V and J are TRBV12-3 or TRBV12-4 and TRBJ2-1; 14 nucleotides align to TRBD2. This CDR3 comprises 15 residues. V gave up 7 bases and J gave up 9 bases; unmatched junction bases: 8. CDR3 loop: CASTEGLAGAGEQFF. As DNA, the CDR3 is TGTGCCAGCACCGAGGGACTAGCGGGAGCTGGTGAGCAGTTCTTC.

This chain joins TRBV28 and TRBJ1-2, with D possibly TRBD1 on 5 matching bases. Deletions cut 7 bases from V and 5 bases from J, with 17 bases between. CDR1 is MDHEN, CDR2 SYDVKM, per germline. CDR3 size: 14 residues. The CDR3 spells CASTPGPVIYGYTF. The CDR3 DNA follows: TGTGCCAGCACCCCGGGACCGGTGATTTATGGCTACACCTTC.

The chain has TRBV3-1 and TRBJ1-5; weak D call: TRBD1 (6 bases). This CDR3 spans 16 amino acids. Trimming left V 1 base short and J 5 bases short, with 15 bases between. Per the germline V gene, CDR1 is LGHDT and CDR2 is YNNKEL (reference sequence). The CDR3 bases are TGTGCCAGCAGCCAAGGAAAAACAGGGCCCCATCAGCCCCAGCATTTT. Its translation: CASSQGKTGPHQPQHF.

This clonotype was seen only a few times. CDR3 DNA sequence: TGTGCCAGCGAGATGAAGGACAGGCTGAACACTGAAGCTTTCTTT. Residues: CASEMKDRLNTEAFF. J is TRBJ1-1 and V is TRBV5-6; 7 bases are shared with TRBD1. CDR1 is SGHDT, CDR2 YYEEEE, per germline. The V gene end was trimmed by 7 bases and the J gene end by 0 bases; junction bases not matched to a gene: 9. The CDR3 is made up of 15 amino acids.

This chain uses TRBV5-5 with TRBJ1-2; D ambiguous. CDR3 length: 12 residues. The V end lost 1 base, the J end lost 13 bases, and 14 bases lay between the germline ends. Germline V lookup: CDR1 SGHKS, CDR2 YYEKEE (reference sequence). Here the CDR3 reads CASSLLHGAGTF. CDR3 nucleotides: TGTGCCAGCAGCTTGTTACACGGTGCAGGCACCTTC.

This clonotype was seen more than once but under ten times. The CDR3 DNA sequence: TGTGCCAGCAGCTTAGTCGTCGGGGGAGGGCCTACTTCCGAGCAGTACTTC. Translation gives CASSLVVGGGPTSEQYF. V and J are TRBV7-6 and TRBJ2-7, with TRBD2 identical over 7 bases. Germline lookup yields CDR1 SGHVS and CDR2 FNYEAQ. The J segment lost 6 bases and the V segment lost 1 base, leaving 15 bases of the junction unmatched. The CDR3 has 17 amino acids. Full variable domain (rest looked up from reference TRBV7-6 and TRBJ2-7): GAGVSQSPRYKVTKRGQDVALRCDPISGHVSLYWYRQALGQGPEFLTYFNYEAQQDKSGLPNDRFSAERPEGSISTLTIQRTEQRDSAMYRCASSLVVGGGPTSEQYFGPGTRLTVT.

Many counts were recorded for this clonotype. The chain couples TRBV5-1 to TRBJ1-1; 8 nucleotides match TRBD1. The J segment lost 0 bases and the V segment lost 0 bases, leaving 4 bases of the junction unmatched. This CDR3 region has 16 residues. Germline-derived CDR1 and CDR2 are SGHRS and YFSETQ. Written as DNA, the CDR3 is TGCGCCAGCAGCTTGGGGACAGGGCTGATGAACACTGAAGCTTTCTTT. Its translation is CASSLGTGLMNTEAFF. Combining the CDR3 with reference TRBV5-1 and TRBJ1-1 gives the whole variable domain KAGVTQTPRYLIKTRGQQVTLSCSPISGHRSVSWYQQTPGQGLQFLFEYFSETQRNKGNFPGRFSGRQFSNSRSEMNVSTLELGDSALYLCASSLGTGLMNTEAFFGQGTRLTVV.